These 16 T cell receptor beta chains were all obtained from the same sample, sequenced in a study of T cells in Graves' hyperthyroidism and ophthalmopathy. Amplified TCR beta CDR3 regions came from RNA transcripts. When the TCR CDR3 underwent first-round RT-PCR, the HTBI primer set was used. Via MiXCR, TCRdb re-called the multiplex PCR reads, giving one row per CDR3 protein. This table holds roughly 530,000 distinct CDR3 sequences, roughly 17% found once. The sample consisted of blood. The receptors come from a woman aged 18-29 years with Graves' ophthalmopathy.

The chain joins TRBV10-3 to TRBJ1-2; a possible D gene is TRBD1 (5 bases). The germline V and J ends were trimmed by 4 bases and 13 bases, with 19 bases remaining between them. The germline V gene encodes CDR1 ENHRY and CDR2 SYGVKD. The CDR3 has 13 amino acids. The DNA for the CDR3 is TGTGCCATCAGTGCCAGCTTCAGGGAAGGGACCACCTTC. It yields the protein CAISASFREGTTF.

The rearrangement joins TRBV14 to TRBJ2-5; D is uncertain. The germline V gene has CDR1 SGHDN and CDR2 FVKESK. The CDR3 sequence is 13 residues long. V lost 0 bases to trimming and J lost 1 base, with 3 bases between them. This chain's CDR3 is CASSQEFQETQYF. CDR3 nucleotides: TGTGCCAGCAGCCAAGAGTTCCAAGAGACCCAGTACTTC.

V gene TRBV28 combines with J gene TRBJ1-3; a possible D gene is TRBD1 (5 bases). There are 14 residues in the CDR3. In germline, CDR1 is MDHEN, CDR2 SYDVKM. V was trimmed by 4 bases and J by 2 bases, leaving 9 bases between them. In nucleotides, the CDR3 is TGTGCCAGCAGTTGGAGGGGAACTGGAAACACCATATATTTT. The encoded protein is CASSWRGTGNTIYF.

The chain joins TRBV28 to TRBJ1-1, with 12 bases identical to TRBD1. Trimming took 7 bases from V and 3 from J; bases not matched to a gene: 12. Germline CDR1 reads MDHEN; CDR2 reads SYDVKM. This CDR3 has 17 amino acids. The CDR3 sequence: CASTYGTGGRQDTEAFF. CDR3 sequence (DNA): TGTGCCAGCACATACGGGACAGGGGGCCGTCAGGACACTGAAGCTTTCTTT.

This clonotype has at least ten counts. At one end the junction does not follow the germline gene, possibly because of a read error. The CDR3 DNA reads TGTGCTAGCAGCTTAGGGACTGCACCCAATGAAAAACTGTTTTTT. It encodes CASSLGTAPNEKLFF. The V call is TRBV7-7, the J call TRBJ1-4, with a possible D match to TRBD1 (5 bases). The CDR3 runs to 15 residues. Looked up from germline, CDR1 is SSHAT and CDR2 is FNYEAQ (reference sequence).

The chain recombines TRBV2 with TRBJ1-2; D is undetermined. The CDR3 covers 14 residues. The ends were cut back, 0 bases at V and 6 bases at J, with 11 bases in the middle. Per germline, CDR1 SNHLY and CDR2 FYNNEI. CDR3 region: CASSEALRGNGYTF. In nucleotides, the CDR3 is TGTGCCAGCAGTGAAGCGCTTCGCGGGAATGGCTACACCTTC. Filled out from reference TRBV2 and TRBJ1-2, the complete variable domain reads EPEVTQTPSHQVTQMGQEVILRCVPISNHLYFYWYRQILGQKVEFLVSFYNNEISEKSEIFDDQFSVERPDGSNFTLKIRSTKLEDSAMYFCASSEALRGNGYTFGSGTRLTVV.

The chain uses TRBV12-3 or TRBV12-4 and TRBJ2-7, with D tentatively TRBD2 (5 bases). CDR3 size: 15 residues. V lost 3 bases and J lost 4, with 16 bases in between. The CDR3, as DNA: TGTGCCAGCAGTTTTTCGGGAACCCCCTCTTACGAGCAGTACTTC. Its translation is CASSFSGTPSYEQYF.

This clonotype was seen a few times. The V call is TRBV27, the J call TRBJ2-1; TRBD2 might be the D (5 bases). Germline V gene lookup returns CDR1 MNHEY and CDR2 SMNVEV (reference sequence). V lost 4 bases to trimming and J lost 1 base, with 17 bases between them. The CDR3 has 17 amino acids. CDR3 residues: CASSSRTVSSSYNEQFF. The CDR3 DNA reads TGTGCCAGCAGTTCCCGGACTGTTTCCAGTTCCTACAATGAGCAGTTCTTC.

As concerns this clonotype: No conserved phenylalanine or tryptophan is present at the end of the CDR3, so a read error is the likely explanation. The V and J genes are TRBV19 and TRBJ1-2; D ambiguous. V lost 4 bases and J lost 7, with 13 bases in between. Looked up from germline, CDR1 is LNHDA and CDR2 is SQIVND (reference sequence). The length of the CDR3 is 13 residues. CDR3 loop: CASSTDAHFGYTL. DNA of the CDR3: TGTGCCAGTAGTACAGACGCGCATTTTGGCTACACCCTC.

V usage is TRBV7-9 and J usage is TRBJ1-1, with D possibly TRBD1 on 6 matching bases. The CDR3 sequence is 14 residues long. Germline loops: CDR1 SEHNR, CDR2 FQNEAQ (reference sequence). V lost 2 bases and J 6 bases, leaving 13 bases between the germline ends. The CDR3 DNA follows: TGTGCCAGCAGCTTACAGGGGCACGGGTCTGAAGCTTTCTTT. It translates to CASSLQGHGSEAFF.

This rearrangement joins TRBV20-1 to TRBJ1-2, with D possibly matching TRBD1 (5 bases). The V gene lost 0 bases and the J gene lost 2 bases, with 19 bases spanning the gap. Germline values: CDR1 DFQATT, CDR2 SNEGSKA (reference sequence). The CDR3 has 17 amino acids. The DNA of the CDR3 is TGCAGTGCTAGAGATGGGGGTAGCGACTCCGCAAACTATGGCTACACCTTC. Protein sequence: CSARDGGSDSANYGYTF.

The sample holds many counts of this clonotype. J is TRBJ2-5 and V is TRBV20-1, with 7 bases aligning to TRBD2. Germline trimming cut 0 bases from V and 5 bases from J; bases unmatched to any gene: 12. CDR1 DFQATT and CDR2 SNEGSKA come from the germline V gene (reference sequence). CDR3 length: 16 residues. CDR3 in DNA: TGCAGTGCTAGAGATCCCCAGCGGGGAGAGTTGGAGACCCAGTACTTC. This codes for CSARDPQRGELETQYF.

Many counts were recorded for this clonotype. The rearrangement uses TRBV2 and TRBJ2-5; TRBD2 matches at 8 bases. J lost 0 bases, V lost 5 bases, and 2 bases had no gene match. This CDR3 is built from 14 residues. Germline values: CDR1 SNHLY, CDR2 FYNNEI. Here the CDR3 reads CASSQTSDQETQYF. The CDR3 DNA sequence: TGTGCCAGCAGTCAGACTAGCGACCAAGAGACCCAGTACTTC.

The chain couples TRBV5-6 to TRBJ2-1; 14 bases align to TRBD2. The CDR3 length is 17 residues. Germline assignment: CDR1 SGHDT and CDR2 YYEEEE. The trim removed 0 bases at V and 6 bases at J, leaving 5 bases unmatched. DNA of the CDR3: TGTGCCAGCAGCTTGGCAGGACTAGCGGGGGGCATCAATGAGCAGTTCTTC. Encoded protein: CASSLAGLAGGINEQFF.

At least ten counts were recorded for this clonotype. The chain uses TRBV4-3 and TRBJ1-2; D remains unclear. V lost 0 bases and J 4 bases, leaving 9 bases between the germline ends. This CDR3 contains 14 residues. In germline, CDR1 is LGHNA, CDR2 YSLEER. CDR3: CASSQEPGTYGYTF. CDR3 nucleotide sequence: TGCGCCAGCAGCCAAGAACCCGGTACCTATGGCTACACCTTC.

Many counts were recorded for this clonotype. CDR3 coding DNA: TGTGCCAGCAGTTTAGGCAGGGGGCTCTACGAGCAGTACTTC. It yields the protein CASSLGRGLYEQYF. The V gene is TRBV28, the J gene TRBJ2-7; 8 nucleotides agree with TRBD1. This CDR3 has 14 residues. The ends lost 2 bases at V and 3 bases at J; junction bases unmatched: 3. Germline V CDR1 and CDR2: MDHEN, SYDVKM.